These T cell receptor beta chains were read from a single sample in a study of OX40 agonist ivuxolimab in advanced cancers. This table comes from immunoSEQ multiplex PCR, and its TCRdb copy is limited to in-frame clones, with some not included. The sample has approximately 68,000 clones, 75% to 90% seen once. Specimen: CD4+ or CD8+ T cells sorted from blood, collected in a trial of the OX40 agonist ivuxolimab. These TCRs come from an adult with an advanced solid tumor such as melanoma, head and neck, liver or kidney cancer. CDR3s leave out the opening cysteine and the closing phenylalanine or tryptophan. Fields, in order: V gene, J gene, clone size, CDR3 protein. Size is omitted from some rows. Given values are once, few, many or a class for expanded clones.

TRBV21-1	TRBJ1-4	.	ASSQPGQGNSRNEKLF
TRBV18	TRBJ2-5	.	ASSPGTSQETQY
TRBV5-1	TRBJ2-2	.	ASSITGSHTGELF
TRBV29-1	TRBJ2-3	.	SVEGTSGTDTQY
TRBV7-3	TRBJ1-4	.	ASGSGATNEKLF
TRBV9	TRBJ1-3	.	ASSVQSSGNTIY
TRBV7-3	TRBJ2-7	.	ASSLRLASGSYEQY
TRBV5-1	TRBJ2-2	once	ASSSIDRGSGELF
TRBV5-4	TRBJ1-1	.	ASTQRASNTEAF
TRBV30	TRBJ2-3	once	AWSSWGSTDTQY
TRBV7-3	TRBJ2-1	few	ASSLSPSREQF
TRBV10-3	TRBJ2-1	.	AISEGLAGGYNEQF
TRBV28	TRBJ2-5	.	ASRGTSGGTQY
TRBV5-6	TRBJ1-3	.	ASSLGRGTGNTIY
TRBV7-2	TRBJ2-5	few	ASSYDRVQETQY
TRBV9	TRBJ2-1	.	ASSVGGISYNEQF